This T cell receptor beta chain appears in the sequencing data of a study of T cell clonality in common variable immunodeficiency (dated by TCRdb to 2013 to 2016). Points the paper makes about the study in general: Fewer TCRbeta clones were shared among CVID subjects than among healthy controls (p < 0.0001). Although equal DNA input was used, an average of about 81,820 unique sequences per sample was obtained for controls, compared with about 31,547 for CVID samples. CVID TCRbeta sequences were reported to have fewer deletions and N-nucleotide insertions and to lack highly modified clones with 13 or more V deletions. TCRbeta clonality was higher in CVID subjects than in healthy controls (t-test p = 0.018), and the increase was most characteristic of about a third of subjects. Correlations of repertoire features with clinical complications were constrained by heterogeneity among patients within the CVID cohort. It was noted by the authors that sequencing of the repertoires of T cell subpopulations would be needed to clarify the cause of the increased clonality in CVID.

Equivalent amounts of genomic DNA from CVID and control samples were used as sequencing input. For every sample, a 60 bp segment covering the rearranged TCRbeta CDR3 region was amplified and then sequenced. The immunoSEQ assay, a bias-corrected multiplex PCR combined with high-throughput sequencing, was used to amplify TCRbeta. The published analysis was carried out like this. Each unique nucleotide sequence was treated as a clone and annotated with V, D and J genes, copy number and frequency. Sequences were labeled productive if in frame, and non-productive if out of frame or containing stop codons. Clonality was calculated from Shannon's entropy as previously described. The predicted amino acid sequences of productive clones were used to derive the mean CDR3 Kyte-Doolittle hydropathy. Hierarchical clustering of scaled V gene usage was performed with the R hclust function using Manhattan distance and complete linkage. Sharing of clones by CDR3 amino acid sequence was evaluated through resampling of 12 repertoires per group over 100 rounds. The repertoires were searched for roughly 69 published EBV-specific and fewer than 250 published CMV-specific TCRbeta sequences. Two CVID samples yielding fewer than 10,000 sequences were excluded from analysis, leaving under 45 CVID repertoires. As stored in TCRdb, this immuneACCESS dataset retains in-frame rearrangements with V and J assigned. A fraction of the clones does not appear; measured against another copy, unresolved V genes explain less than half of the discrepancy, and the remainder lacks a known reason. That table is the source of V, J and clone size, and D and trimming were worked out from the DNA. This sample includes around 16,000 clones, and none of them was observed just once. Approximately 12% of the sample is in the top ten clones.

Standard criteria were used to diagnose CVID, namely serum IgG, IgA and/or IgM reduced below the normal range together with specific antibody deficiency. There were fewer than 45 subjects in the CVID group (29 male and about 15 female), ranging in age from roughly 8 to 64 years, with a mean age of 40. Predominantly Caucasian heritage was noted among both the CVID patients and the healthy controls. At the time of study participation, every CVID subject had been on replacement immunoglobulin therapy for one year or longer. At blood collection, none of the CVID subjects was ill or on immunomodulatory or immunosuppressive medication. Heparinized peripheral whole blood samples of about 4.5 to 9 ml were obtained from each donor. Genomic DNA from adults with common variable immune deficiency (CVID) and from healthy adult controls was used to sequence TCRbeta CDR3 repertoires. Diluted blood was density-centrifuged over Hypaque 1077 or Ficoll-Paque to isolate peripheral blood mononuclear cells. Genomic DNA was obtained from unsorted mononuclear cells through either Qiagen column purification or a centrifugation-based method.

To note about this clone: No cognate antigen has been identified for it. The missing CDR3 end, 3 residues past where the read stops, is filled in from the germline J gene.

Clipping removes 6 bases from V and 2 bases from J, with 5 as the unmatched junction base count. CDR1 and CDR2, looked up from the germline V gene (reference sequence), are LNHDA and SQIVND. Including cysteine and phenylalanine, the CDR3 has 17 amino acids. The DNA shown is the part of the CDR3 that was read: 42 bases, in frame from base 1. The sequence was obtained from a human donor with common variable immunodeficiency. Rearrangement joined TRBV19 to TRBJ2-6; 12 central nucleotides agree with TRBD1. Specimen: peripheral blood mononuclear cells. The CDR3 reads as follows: CASSPGQGAPGANVLTF. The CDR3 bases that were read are TGTGCCAGTAGCCCGGGACAGGGGGCCCCTGGGGCCAACGTC.